The source of this T cell receptor beta chain is a study of blood T cell repertoires in COVID-19. About the study: Whether acute or convalescent, the COVID-19 samples came from the United States, Italy and Spain. The analysed material was cDNA or gDNA that came from T cells, B-cell-depleted T cells, or PBMCs.

During active infection, Seattle patients enrolled and were then monitored through disease. The germline CDR1 and CDR2 sequences are LGHNA and YSLEER. The CDR3 is 18 residues long. Losses at the gene ends were 1 base for V and 3 bases for J; bases not matched to a gene: 11. Repertoires were generated with immunoSEQ multiplex PCR, while TCRdb's copy carries only in-frame clones and drops some. This table holds under 350,000 clones, about nine tenths found once. The sequence was obtained from a woman in her twenties or thirties with COVID-19, enrolled during active disease. Specimen: peripheral blood. This chain links TRBV4-3 with TRBJ2-3, with 9 positions matching TRBD2. Here the CDR3 reads CASSQGGGSGRFTDTQYF. Written as DNA, the CDR3 is TGCGCCAGCAGCCAAGGGGGGGGTAGCGGGAGATTTACAGATACGCAGTATTTT.